This T cell receptor beta chain was recorded in a study of CD8 T cells in Susac syndrome. Study-wide points: The TCR sequencing and HLA analysis in the study involved a relatively small number of individuals, as the study acknowledged.

A quantity of about 0.5 to 1 ug RNA underwent reverse transcription using random hexamers. The authors amplified TCR beta CDR3 across 54 Vbeta and 13 Jbeta using immunoSEQ multiplex PCR. TCRdb recomputed calls from the immunoSEQ multiplex PCR reads with MiXCR, one row per CDR3 protein. This sample has about 440,000 distinct CDR3 sequences, with more than 80% found just once. The authors negatively isolated CD8+ and CD4+ T cells and FACS-enriched TEMRA cells. As regards this clonotype: What it binds is not known.

CDR3 length: 17 residues. CDR1 MNHEY and CDR2 SMNVEV come from the germline V gene (reference sequence). J gave up 2 bases and V 4 bases, and 9 bases lay outside the gene matches. The sequence was obtained from a human donor with multiple sclerosis. This chain uses TRBV27 with TRBJ2-1; 9 nucleotides agree with TRBD2. The material sequenced was CD8+ T cells from PBMCs. The CDR3 loop is CASSSPSSGSPYNEQFF. CDR3 in DNA: TGTGCCAGCAGTTCCCCTAGTAGCGGGAGCCCCTACAATGAGCAGTTCTTC.